The 3 T cell receptor beta chains listed next were all sequenced from one sample in a study of T-cell reconstitution after alpha-beta-depleted transplantation in children. TCRbeta library construction was performed incorporating unique molecular identifiers. TCRdb re-called the PCR reads with MiXCR, one entry per CDR3 protein. The sample includes roughly 790,000 distinct CDR3 sequences, roughly 15% of them seen just once. The sequences come from PBMCs, mostly from graft donor cells, collected 360 days after TCRalphabeta/CD19-depleted stem cell transplant. These receptors originate from a male patient aged 10-17 years who had a stem cell transplant for acute lymphoblastic leukemia, so the T cells may come from the graft donor.

V gene TRBV6-5 combines with J gene TRBJ2-3; perhaps D is TRBD1 or TRBD2 (7 bases each). From germline, CDR1 is MNHEY and CDR2 SVGAGI. Between the trimmed V and J ends, which lost 1 base and 5 bases, there was a span of 22 bases. This CDR3 spans 18 amino acids. CDR3 region: CASSYWGGTGTALDTQYF. The CDR3 DNA is TGTGCCAGCAGTTACTGGGGGGGAACCGGGACAGCCCTAGATACGCAGTATTTT.

The rearrangement uses TRBV11-2 and TRBJ2-4; D gene ambiguous. The V gene's germline CDR1 is SGHAT and CDR2 FQNNGV. The CDR3 has 13 residues. Trimming stripped 9 bases from V and 6 bases from J, with 15 bases between. The CDR3 region has the DNA TGTGCCAGTACCCAAGTTGGGCTAAACATTCAGTACTTC. This encodes CASTQVGLNIQYF.

The chain employs TRBV6-1 and TRBJ1-3; a possible D gene is TRBD1 (6 bases). V lost 6 bases and J lost 4, with 16 bases in between. This CDR3 contains 15 residues. Per the germline V gene, CDR1 is MNHNS and CDR2 is SASEGT. CDR3 sequence (DNA): TGTGCCAGCAGCCCACTCCGGACAGAGGGAAACACCATATATTTT. As protein: CASSPLRTEGNTIYF.